A single T cell receptor beta chain is shown here with its context. The specificity of this receptor is unknown. No per-base quality is available; no much larger clone lies one base away. This sample was taken from a study of blood T cells in healthy people across ages (dated by TCRdb to between 2014 and 2017). At the level of the whole study: In model experiments, roughly one uniquely barcoded TCR beta cDNA molecule per two T cells was captured by template switching. Age-related changes in TCR beta repertoire diversity were measured in the study by deep sequencing normalized with unique cDNA molecular identifiers. Donors were grouped into four age groups: young (average approximately 15 years), middle-aged (39), aged (around 60) and long-lived (over 80). Using the same blood draw, the study looked at two additional independent replicas of 1 million unique cDNA reads for two donors, one aged 18 to 30 and the other aged 80 or older. Summary of the overall study and its limitations: A strong correlation was found between observed TCR beta diversity and the percentage of naive T cells measured by flow cytometry. Because donor CMV infection status was unknown, age-related changes in expanded clonotypes were potentially confounded. Compared with the aged group, the long-lived group had more naive CD4+ T cells, fewer expanded clones and increased TCR diversity, suggesting age selection. Observed TCR beta diversity per million T cells fell roughly linearly with age, and a significant reduction was already apparent by age roughly 40. Conclusive comparison of naive and antigen-experienced compartments was prevented by the profiling of bulk unsorted PBMCs. Estimates of total diversity from one million sequenced T cells were regarded as lower bounds and underestimates.

Reading the germline V gene gives CDR1 SGHRS and CDR2 YFSETQ. From the cysteine up to the phenylalanine, the CDR3 has a length of 16 residues. Only the CDR3 portion is preserved as DNA: 48 bases, with reading frame beginning at the first base. Cut back by 0 bases and 0 bases, the V and J ends lie 11 bases apart. The approximately 39 donors, aged about 6 to 100 years, were systemically healthy Caucasian individuals from Russia. Each donor gave 8 to 10 milliliters of peripheral blood, drawn into EDTA-treated Vacutainer tubes. Ficoll-Paque density-gradient centrifugation was used to isolate PBMCs, with at least 7 million obtained per sample. Total RNA, at least 5 micrograms per sample, was extracted from PBMCs with Trizol reagent. For every donor, an aliquot of PBMCs went through flow cytometry to measure the percentages of naive CD45RAhigh/CD27high T cells. Library generation was performed with 5' RACE. The instrument was an Illumina HiSeq 2500. A second about 7 to 11 cycle PCR used a sample-barcoded 5' primer and a J-beta primer mix. A unique molecular identifier was introduced onto each TCR beta cDNA molecule by a template-switch 5' adaptor carrying 12 random nucleotides. Each sample yielded at least 3 million CDR3-containing paired-end reads. All of the RNA was converted into first-strand cDNA using the Mint cDNA synthesis kit, with a TRBC-specific oligonucleotide serving as the primer. Following uracil-DNA glycosylase treatment, a first 18-cycle PCR with universal primers M1SS and BC2_uni_R was performed on all cDNA. The study's own analysis went as follows. For normalization, 1 million high-quality reads were randomly selected from each sample, with every read carrying a distinct molecular identifier. Reads sharing molecular identifiers were discarded rather than binned into consensus sequences. MiTCR, run with a Q25 quality threshold and the strictest error-elimination algorithm, handled CDR3 identification, clonotype clustering and error correction. A nonparametric unseen species model using Euler transformation provided a lower-bound estimate of total TCR beta diversity. TCRdb redid the processing of the public reads, applying fastp at Q25 and MiXCR, and retained in-frame beta chains. Merged by CDR3 protein, the rows form single entries marked with the most common genes and DNA. Here the V and J calls rest on TCRdb's processing, not on the authors' analysis. Counted in this sample were approximately 580,000 distinct CDR3 sequences; nearly 25% of them appeared once. Roughly 9.4% of the sample lies in the top ten.

This sample also appeared in a second study, on T cells of mothers and their children. From that second study: Nine systemically healthy Caucasian individuals served as donors, namely three mothers together with their six children. cDNA synthesis consumed the entire amount of extracted RNA, loaded at 1.5 ug RNA in each 15 ul reaction. In the second PCR, sample barcodes and 2-4 random nucleotides were introduced via the M1S primer. Each mother yielded over 8 million TCR beta CDR3 reads and each child 2.5 million to 3 million reads. In both related and unrelated pairs, thymic selection shapes the output of TCR recombination in a similar way, with inherited differences having only a minor effect. Normalized repertoire overlap was always found to be slightly, but never significantly, higher in related mother-child pairs than in unrelated mother-child pairs. With a sensitivity of approximately 100 clones per million clonotypes, no persistent microchimeric T cell clones were detected. Deep NGS was used in the study to compare the TCR beta repertoires of mothers and children and to look for features that separate related mother-child pairs from unrelated individuals. Mothers averaged roughly 40 +/- 4 years of age and children averaged roughly 10 +/- 4 years. Libraries were sequenced on Illumina HiSeq 2000 with 100+100 nt paired-end reads after adapter ligation with NEBNext reagents. To prevent cross-contamination, the mother and child libraries were prepared a month apart and were sequenced in separate runs. Each donor had between about 500,000 and 2,300,000 distinct TCR beta clonotypes identified. Naive TCR beta clonotypes were estimated from low-frequency clonotypes matched to each donor's FACS-determined naive share, without sorting.

The receptor chain draws on TRBV5-1 and TRBJ2-3; the D segment could be TRBD2, given 5 matching bases. The sample consisted of blood. This clonotype was obtained from a boy aged 10-17 years in good health. The CDR3 sequence is CASSLGLATSTDTQYF. The nucleotide sequence reads as follows: TGCGCCAGCAGCTTGGGGCTAGCTACGAGCACAGATACGCAGTATTTT.